The clone carrying this T cell receptor beta chain was detected only a few times. Its antigen is unknown. Unique molecular identifiers were used to barcode this TCRbeta library. In TCRdb, the PCR reads were re-called with MiXCR into one record per CDR3 protein. The sample holds 450,000 to 550,000 distinct CDR3 sequences, 11% seen once. This sample is drawn from a study of T-cell reconstitution after alpha-beta-depleted transplantation in children. Study-wide points: Expanded clones from the graft, numbering several hundred, reportedly supplied alpha-beta T cells about two months after transplant. At the one-year point after transplant, T-cell counts and TCRbeta diversity were found to come mostly from T cells that had been newly produced.

Germline V gene sequence: CDR1 SSHAT, CDR2 FNYEAQ (reference sequence). The V end was cut by 5 bases, the J end by 5 bases, with 17 bases between. This CDR3 has 15 residues. The V and J genes are TRBV7-7 and TRBJ2-3, with TRBD1 as a possible D gene (6 bases). The TCR was taken from a female patient aged 2 to 10 who had a stem cell transplant for aplastic anemia, so the T cells may come from the graft donor. The sample here was PBMCs, mostly from graft donor cells, taken 180 days after TCRalphabeta/CD19-depleted stem cell transplant. The CDR3 DNA sequence: TGTGCCAGCAGCCGCGCAGGGGCGGTAGGAGATACGCAGTATTTT. Translating gives CASSRAGAVGDTQYF.